This T cell receptor (beta chain) was captured by sequencing in a study of cytomegalovirus exposure and HLA in healthy donors. With respect to this clone: Antigen unknown.

Study observations and caveats: Confirmation in vitro established that a few CMV-associated chains were specific for CMV antigens. The study flagged around 150 TCR beta chains as cytomegalovirus-associated. Later, an analysis found that TCR clusters from the first cohort tended to co-occur in the roughly 110 validation repertoires.

Trimming removed 2 bases from V and 1 base from J, with 17 bases in between. CDR1 and CDR2 (germline): MNHNS, SASEGT. The CDR3 is made up of 17 amino acids. The repertoire was sequenced with immunoSEQ multiplex PCR; TCRdb's copy has only in-frame clones and lacks some. The top ten hold 5.5% to 7% of the sample, which has some 240,000 clones, around four fifths seen once. An approximately 120-subject validation cohort, separate from the 666-subject first cohort, supplied the donors. The rearrangement joins TRBV6-1 to TRBJ1-1; tentatively, D is TRBD1 (6 bases). Sequencing was performed on PBMCs. The receptor was isolated from a woman between 18 and 29 years old in good health and CMV-seronegative. CDR3 sequence reads: CASSEPLSGAGNTEAFF. CDR3 nucleotide sequence: TGTGCCAGCAGTGAACCCTTATCAGGGGCGGGGAACACTGAAGCTTTCTTT.